The next 22 T cell receptor beta chains were all read from a single sample in a study of CD8 T cells in Susac syndrome. Reverse transcription used about 0.5 to 1 ug RNA and random hexamers. One entry per CDR3 protein results from TCRdb running MiXCR on the immunoSEQ multiplex PCR reads. The repertoire includes about 200,000 distinct CDR3 sequences, 85% to 95% of them detected once, and about 0.1% sits in the top ten. Specimen: CD4+ T cells from PBMCs. These receptors were taken from a human donor in good health.

The chain combines TRBV29-1 with TRBJ2-3, with 7 bases that match TRBD2. Germline CDR1 and CDR2: SQVTM and ANQGSEA. The ends lost 6 bases at V and 6 bases at J; junction bases unmatched: 9. The CDR3 extends over 13 amino acids. The CDR3: CSVPREGGDTQYF. The CDR3 DNA sequence: TGCAGCGTCCCGAGGGAGGGTGGGGATACGCAGTATTTT.

The rearrangement links TRBV5-8 to TRBJ2-1; 11 nucleotides agree with TRBD1. Germline V gene sequence: CDR1 SGHTS, CDR2 YDEGEE. The CDR3 has 14 residues. The V gene end was trimmed by 4 bases and the J gene end by 9 bases; junction bases not matched to a gene: 6. The CDR3 reads CASSRGQGVGEQFF. CDR3 DNA sequence: TGTGCCAGCAGCCGGGGACAGGGGGTTGGTGAGCAGTTCTTC.

The V and J genes are TRBV29-1 and TRBJ2-5; unclear D gene. The CDR3 runs 13 residues. Trimming cost V 5 bases and J 2 bases, with 12 bases left between them. Germline V lookup: CDR1 SQVTM, CDR2 ANQGSEA. The CDR3 loop reads CSVRSQVQETQYF. In DNA form, the CDR3 reads TGCAGCGTTAGGTCCCAGGTGCAAGAGACCCAGTACTTC.

This chain joins TRBV6-1 and TRBJ1-1; TRBD1 agrees at 8 bases. The length of the CDR3 is 16 residues. Germline trimming cut 4 bases from V and 2 bases from J; bases unmatched to any gene: 9. The V gene's germline CDR1 is MNHNS and CDR2 SASEGT. Here the CDR3 reads CASSVTGGYANTEAFF. DNA for the CDR3: TGTGCCAGCAGTGTTACAGGGGGGTATGCTAACACTGAAGCTTTCTTT.

The chain uses TRBV20-1 and TRBJ2-3, with TRBD2 matching 11 bases. Germline CDR1 is DFQATT and CDR2 is SNEGSKA (reference sequence). The CDR3 is 15 residues long. With 5 bases clipped from V and 4 bases from J, the junction kept 8 bases outside the gene matches. CDR3 protein: CSASLLAGDADTQYF. The CDR3 region has the DNA TGCAGTGCTTCCTTACTAGCGGGAGACGCAGATACGCAGTATTTT.

The rearrangement links TRBV9 to TRBJ2-2; D is unclear. The germline CDR1 and CDR2 sequences are SGDLS and YYNGEE. The CDR3 totals 16 residues. V lost 3 bases to trimming and J lost 6 bases, with 18 bases between them. The CDR3 DNA reads TGTGCCAGCAGCGAAAGTGATCAGTGGATAGCCGGGGAGCTGTTTTTT. Translated: CASSESDQWIAGELFF.

The chain uses TRBV20-1 and TRBJ1-4; D uncertain. V was clipped by 3 bases and J by 2 bases, with 10 bases between them. CDR3 length equals 14 residues. Per the germline V gene, CDR1 is DFQATT and CDR2 is SNEGSKA (reference sequence). The CDR3 coding sequence is TGCAGTGCTAGGGACGCAGCCACTAATGAAAAACTGTTTTTT. It specifies CSARDAATNEKLFF.

V usage is TRBV2 and J usage is TRBJ1-2, with 9 bases matching TRBD1. The CDR3 has 14 residues. V shed 5 bases, J shed 0 bases, and the junction held 1 base outside the gene matches. Germline V gene lookup returns CDR1 SNHLY and CDR2 FYNNEI. The CDR3 spells CASSWDRANYGYTF. In DNA form, the CDR3 reads TGTGCCAGCAGTTGGGACAGGGCTAACTATGGCTACACCTTC.

This clonotype was picked up one time. This CDR3 is CASSPRGWNEQFF. The DNA of the CDR3 is TGTGCCAGTTCCCCCCGGGGGTGGAATGAGCAGTTCTTC. The chain joins TRBV19 to TRBJ2-1, with D perhaps TRBD2 (6 bases). Trimming removed 8 bases at V and 7 bases at J, with 15 bases between. CDR1 is LNHDA and CDR2 is SQIVND in the germline V gene (reference sequence). This CDR3 region has 13 residues.

The gene calls are TRBV5-3 and TRBJ2-7, with D unresolved. TRBV5-3 is sorted into the ORF group, with uncertain function. Trimming pared 2 bases from V and 3 bases from J, leaving 15 bases between. The CDR3 length is 15 residues. The CDR3 bases are TGTGCCAGAAGCTTCAAGATATTGGATGGCTACGAGCAGTACGTC. Translated: CARSFKILDGYEQYV.

The chain uses TRBV20-1 and TRBJ2-1; 13 bases map to TRBD2. The length of the CDR3 is 18 residues. The trim removed 0 bases at V and 9 bases at J, leaving 14 bases unmatched. CDR1 DFQATT and CDR2 SNEGSKA come from the germline V gene (reference sequence). Here the CDR3 reads CSARDARVGLAGVGEQFF. In nucleotides, the CDR3 is TGCAGTGCTAGAGATGCCAGGGTCGGACTAGCGGGAGTCGGTGAGCAGTTCTTC.

The chain carries TRBV5-1 and TRBJ1-2, with D perhaps TRBD1 (6 bases). V dropped 1 base and J dropped 4 bases, with 14 bases sitting between them. CDR1 and CDR2 from the germline V gene are SGHRS and YFSETQ. The CDR3 loop spans 15 amino acids. This CDR3 is CASSLTRDNSYGYTF. The CDR3 bases are TGCGCCAGCAGCTTGACCCGGGACAACTCCTATGGCTACACCTTC.

This chain links TRBV20-1 with TRBJ1-4, with 11 bases lining up with TRBD1. With 0 bases clipped from V and 4 bases from J, the junction kept 10 bases outside the gene matches. Per germline, CDR1 DFQATT and CDR2 SNEGSKA (reference sequence). The CDR3 has 18 amino acids. CDR3 region: CSARDPRTGGMGNEKLFF. The DNA for the CDR3 is TGCAGTGCTAGAGATCCCAGGACAGGGGGCATGGGTAATGAAAAACTGTTTTTT.

Only one count was recorded for this clonotype. The gene calls are TRBV20-1 and TRBJ1-2; D gene ambiguous. The V gene's germline CDR1 is DFQATT and CDR2 SNEGSKA (reference sequence). This CDR3 is 11 amino acids long. Between the trimmed V and J ends, which lost 2 bases and 8 bases, there was a span of 9 bases. CDR3 sequence (DNA): TGCAGTGCTAGAATTGGTGGGGGCTACACCTTC. Translated, it gives CSARIGGGYTF.

The chain uses TRBV5-1 and TRBJ2-4; 9 bases map to TRBD2. Germline V lookup: CDR1 SGHRS, CDR2 YFSETQ. This CDR3 is built from 14 residues. Germline trimming cut 2 bases from V and 5 bases from J; bases unmatched to any gene: 2. The CDR3 DNA follows: TGCGCCAGCAGCTTTGCGGGAGGGCAAAACATTCAGTACTTC. Encoded protein: CASSFAGGQNIQYF.

This rearrangement joins TRBV2 to TRBJ2-3, with 8 nucleotides matching TRBD1. CDR3 length: 14 residues. J gave up 6 bases and V 3 bases, and 5 bases lay outside the gene matches. Germline loops: CDR1 SNHLY, CDR2 FYNNEI. CDR3 nucleotides: TGTGCCAGCAGTGACGGCAGGGGGCTGGATACGCAGTATTTT. Encoded protein: CASSDGRGLDTQYF.

The chain has TRBV7-2 and TRBJ1-2, with a weak D call TRBD1 (5 bases). Germline CDR1 reads SGHTA; CDR2 reads FQGNSA. V lost 2 bases, J lost 6 bases, and 13 bases lay in between. CDR3 length equals 14 residues. CDR3: CASSLRGPEDGYTF. The CDR3 DNA follows: TGTGCCAGCAGCTTACGGGGACCTGAGGATGGCTACACCTTC.

The chain is built from TRBV21-1 and TRBJ2-7; TRBD1, as called in the table, went unchecked against the DNA. TRBV21-1 counts as a pseudogene. The CDR3 spans 19 residues. The CDR3 loop is CASLPRTGTEEFCSYEQYF. Here the CDR3 DNA reads TGTGCCAGCCTACCTCGTACCGGGACGGAAGAATTTTGCTCCTACGAGCAGTACTTC.

The chain employs TRBV14 and TRBJ2-5; D is uncertain. Germline loops: CDR1 SGHDN, CDR2 FVKESK. V was cut by 3 bases and J by 1 base, with 9 bases left in between. The CDR3 consists of 14 residues. In DNA form, the CDR3 reads TGTGCCAGCAGCCATCCCCCGATCCAAGAGACCCAGTACTTC. Translated: CASSHPPIQETQYF.

This rearrangement joins TRBV3-1 to TRBJ2-1; weak D call: TRBD1 (5 bases). The germline V and J ends were trimmed by 8 bases and 7 bases, with 12 bases remaining between them. CDR1 and CDR2 from the germline V gene are LGHDT and YNNKEL (reference sequence). The CDR3 sequence is 12 residues long. CDR3 protein: CASGLQENEQFF. The DNA for the CDR3 is TGTGCCAGCGGGTTACAGGAGAATGAGCAGTTCTTC.

This chain joins TRBV5-6 and TRBJ2-7; perhaps TRBD2 as D (6 bases). CDR1 and CDR2 (germline): SGHDT, YYEEEE. The V and J ends lost 0 bases and 3 bases respectively, with 7 bases between them. This CDR3 has 13 residues. Here the CDR3 reads CASSLAGLYEQYV. For the CDR3, the DNA is TGTGCCAGCAGCTTGGCGGGACTCTACGAGCAGTACGTC.

This clonotype was detected only once. The chain recombines TRBV23-1 with TRBJ2-7; 7 nucleotides agree with TRBD1. TRBV23-1 counts as an open reading frame of uncertain function. Trimming cost V 11 bases and J 4 bases; bases outside gene matches: 8. The CDR3 is 12 residues long. CDR3 protein: CACQGVGYEQYV. CDR3 DNA sequence: TGCGCCTGTCAGGGGGTCGGGTACGAGCAGTACGTC.